The next 17 T cell receptor beta chains were all read from a single sample in a study of T cell responses to AZD1222 COVID-19 vaccine. The method was immunoSEQ multiplex PCR; TCRdb's version includes in-frame clones alone and lacks a portion of them. Of 150,000 to 200,000 clones listed, 80% to 90% were seen once; the top ten hold 6.1%. Sequencing was performed on peripheral blood, taken on day 0 of AZD1222 vaccination. The receptors derive from an adult in good health.

V and J are TRBV5-5 and TRBJ1-2; D is possibly TRBD1 (5 bases). V dropped 4 bases and J dropped 4 bases, with 11 bases sitting between them. The CDR3 has 13 amino acids. Germline CDR1 SGHKS, CDR2 YYEKEE (reference sequence). This CDR3 is CASSRVGTYGYTF. The CDR3 DNA reads as TGTGCCAGCAGCCGGGTAGGGACCTATGGCTACACCTTC.

The chain uses TRBV19 and TRBJ2-3; 14 nucleotides align to TRBD2. This CDR3 has 14 residues. V lost 5 bases to trimming and J lost 9 bases; unmatched junction nucleotides: 4. The germline V gene has CDR1 LNHDA and CDR2 SQIVND (reference sequence). CDR3 DNA: TGTGCCAGTAGTGCGGGACTAGCGGGGGTCACGCAGTATTTT. As protein: CASSAGLAGVTQYF.

The rearrangement uses TRBV30 and TRBJ2-2; D possibly corresponds to TRBD1 (6 bases). Trimming pared 3 bases from V and 2 bases from J, leaving 10 bases between. The CDR3 totals 14 residues. In germline, CDR1 is GTSNPN, CDR2 SVGIG (reference sequence). The CDR3 DNA reads as TGTGCCTGGAGAAGACAGGTCAACACCGGGGAGCTGTTTTTT. This translates into CAWRRQVNTGELFF.

The chain couples TRBV19 to TRBJ1-5; tentatively, D is TRBD1 (6 bases). Germline V gives CDR1 LNHDA, CDR2 SQIVND (reference sequence). The V gene lost 6 bases and the J gene lost 7 bases, with 22 bases spanning the gap. The CDR3 is made up of 16 amino acids. For the CDR3, the DNA is TGTGCCAGTAGCCTTCATCGGGGGGCGGCGGACCAGCCCCAGCATTTT. As protein: CASSLHRGAADQPQHF.

The rearrangement links TRBV11-2 to TRBJ2-2; possibly TRBD1 for D (5 bases). Trimming pared 1 base from V and 6 bases from J, leaving 6 bases between. Germline lookup yields CDR1 SGHAT and CDR2 FQNNGV. This CDR3 has 13 residues. The CDR3 DNA follows: TGTGCCAGCAGCTTAGCAGGGCCCGGGGAGCTGTTTTTT. Protein sequence: CASSLAGPGELFF.

V and J are TRBV28 and TRBJ2-7; perhaps TRBD2 as D (6 bases). The CDR3 extends over 15 amino acids. Germline V gene lookup returns CDR1 MDHEN and CDR2 SYDVKM. V was trimmed by 10 bases and J by 7 bases, leaving 26 bases between them. CDR3 residues: CATNPQHTRAGEQYF. The CDR3 DNA is TGTGCCACCAACCCCCAACATACCCGTGCGGGGGAGCAGTACTTC. Complete variable domain (other parts from reference TRBV28 and TRBJ2-7): DVKVTQSSRYLVKRTGEKVFLECVQDMDHENMFWYRQDPGLGLRLIYFSYDVKMKEKGDIPEGYSVSREKKERFSLILESASTNQTSMYLCATNPQHTRAGEQYFGPGTRLTVT.

This clone appeared a few times. V is TRBV12-2 and J is TRBJ1-5; TRBD1 reflects the table's D call only, with no check against the DNA. TRBV12-2 is labeled a pseudogene. This CDR3 has 19 residues. CDR3 sequence reads: CASRLVASLGPKFNQPQHF. CDR3 bases: TGTGCAAGTCGCTTAGTCGCGTCTTTGGGGCCCAAGTTCAATCAGCCCCAGCATTTT.

CDR3 DNA: TGTGCCAGCAGTTTATTATCTAGCGGAAGCACAGATACGCAGTATTTT. It specifies CASSLLSSGSTDTQYF. The chain combines TRBV27 with TRBJ2-3, with 7 positions matching TRBD2. The CDR3 runs to 16 residues. V lost 1 base, J lost 0 bases, and 4 bases stayed unmatched. Germline V gene sequence: CDR1 MNHEY, CDR2 SMNVEV (reference sequence).

The chain joins TRBV15 to TRBJ1-5; D unclear. Per the germline V gene, CDR1 is LNHNV and CDR2 is YYDKDF (reference sequence). The CDR3 sequence is 15 residues long. V was clipped by 3 bases and J by 5 bases, with 14 bases between them. The CDR3 here is CATSREPSPDQPQHF. The CDR3 DNA reads TGTGCCACCAGCAGGGAACCCAGTCCGGATCAGCCCCAGCATTTT.

This chain links TRBV7-2 with TRBJ1-2, with 9 bases lining up with TRBD1. The V and J ends lost 5 bases and 3 bases, in that order; junction bases with no gene match: 4. CDR1 is SGHTA and CDR2 is FQGNSA in the germline V gene. The CDR3 length is 14 residues. CDR3 in amino acids: CASSRTGDDYGYTF. DNA of the CDR3: TGTGCCAGCAGCCGGACAGGGGACGACTATGGCTACACCTTC.

The V gene is TRBV3-1 (or the pseudogene TRBV3-2), the J gene TRBJ1-3; D ambiguous. CDR3 size: 14 residues. The V end lost 5 bases, the J end lost 0 bases, and 8 bases lay between the germline ends. Germline V CDR1 and CDR2: LGHDT, YNNKEL (reference sequence). The CDR3 reads CASSSLSSGNTIYF. The CDR3 DNA is TGTGCCAGCAGCTCTCTCAGCTCTGGAAACACCATATATTTT.

This chain connects TRBV25-1 to TRBJ2-6; tentative D call: TRBD1 (6 bases). The V end was cut by 6 bases, the J end by 9 bases, with 15 bases between. CDR1 is MGHDK and CDR2 is SYGVNS in the germline V gene. CDR3 length: 14 residues. DNA of the CDR3: TGTGCCAGCAGGGGGACACCAGGAGTCAACGTCCTGACTTTC. Residues: CASRGTPGVNVLTF.

The chain recombines TRBV6-5 with TRBJ2-2; D may be TRBD1 (6 bases). Trimming removed 2 bases from V and 3 bases from J, with 7 bases in between. The CDR3 contains 14 residues. The V gene's germline CDR1 is MNHEY and CDR2 SVGAGI. The CDR3 nucleotides read TGTGCCAGCAGTTACGGACAGTACACCGGGGAGCTGTTTTTT. Its translation is CASSYGQYTGELFF.

This sequence joins TRBV5-1 and TRBJ1-1, with 7 positions matching TRBD1. Trimming removed 2 bases from V and 2 bases from J; junction bases left unmatched: 12. The CDR3 length is 17 residues. Germline V gives CDR1 SGHRS, CDR2 YFSETQ. The CDR3 nucleotides are TGCGCCAGCAGCTTTGAAAGACTGGACAGGAAAAACACTGAAGCTTTCTTT. This translates into CASSFERLDRKNTEAFF.

This chain uses TRBV6-5 with TRBJ1-1; unclear D gene. Trimming pared 4 bases from V and 1 base from J, leaving 4 bases between. The CDR3 is made up of 12 amino acids. Germline-derived CDR1 and CDR2 are MNHEY and SVGAGI. The CDR3 loop is CASSFGNTEAFF. CDR3 bases: TGTGCCAGCAGTTTCGGGAACACTGAAGCTTTCTTT.

V usage is TRBV6-5 and J usage is TRBJ2-1; 7 nucleotides line up with TRBD2. The CDR3 sequence is 15 residues long. The V and J ends lost 2 bases and 2 bases, in that order; junction bases with no gene match: 3. Germline CDR1 reads MNHEY; CDR2 reads SVGAGI. The CDR3 nucleotides read TGTGCCAGCAGTTACACGGGGGGTACCTACAATGAGCAGTTCTTC. Translating gives CASSYTGGTYNEQFF.

The chain uses TRBV18 and TRBJ1-1; TRBD1 aligns across 8 bases. Germline assignment: CDR1 KGHSH and CDR2 LQKENI. The junction had 2 bases not matched to a gene; V was cut back by 4 bases and J by 1 base. The CDR3 has 14 residues. The CDR3 bases are TGTGCCAGCTCACAGGACAGGGCGAACACTGAAGCTTTCTTT. Translated, it gives CASSQDRANTEAFF.